The T cell receptor beta chain under discussion was sequenced for a study of persistence of HIV-infected CD4 T cells. Study details: Isolated cells were CMV- and HIV-1 Gag-responding CD4+ T cells.

Notes on the study in general: Rare CMV-responding cells carrying HIV-1 proviruses were not analyzed separately for TCR.

The germline V gene has CDR1 LNHDA and CDR2 SQIVND (reference sequence). Deletions cut 2 bases from V and 4 bases from J, with 13 bases between. This CDR3 contains 15 residues. The stimulus was lysate of CMV-infected fibroblasts, around 9.3 ug/mL. CD40L/CD69 double-negative CD45RO-high memory CD4+ T cells were collected. Stimulated PBMCs had first been depleted of CD8+ T cells. Worth noting for this clone: Its antigen is not known.

This was the immunoSEQ version 4 assay in survey mode. The protocol was immunoSEQ multiplex PCR, while the TCRdb copy is restricted to in-frame clones and leaves out a portion. This table has tens of thousands of clones, around 80% appearing once. The input for sequencing was CD4+ T cells sorted from PBMCs after roughly 18-hour stimulation, taken from a patient who received antiretroviral therapy. The chain recombines TRBV19 with TRBJ2-3; possibly TRBD2 for D (5 bases). The receptor's source is an adult man with HIV who was CMV-seropositive. CDR3 nucleotide sequence: TGTGCCAGTAGTATACGGGGTATGGAGTCAGATACGCAGTATTTT. This encodes CASSIRGMESDTQYF.